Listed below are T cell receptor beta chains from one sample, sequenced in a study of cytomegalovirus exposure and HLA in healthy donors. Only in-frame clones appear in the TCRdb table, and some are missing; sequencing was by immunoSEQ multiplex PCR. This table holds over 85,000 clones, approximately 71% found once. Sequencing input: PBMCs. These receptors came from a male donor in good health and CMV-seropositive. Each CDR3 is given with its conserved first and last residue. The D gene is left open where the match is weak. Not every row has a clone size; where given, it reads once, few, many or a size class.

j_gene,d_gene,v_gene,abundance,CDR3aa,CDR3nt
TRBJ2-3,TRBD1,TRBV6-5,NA,CASSYSQGATFDTQYF,TGTGCCAGCAGTTACTCGCAGGGGGCAACATTTGATACGCAGTATTTT
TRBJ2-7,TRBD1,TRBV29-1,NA,CSVSKGTAYEQYF,TGCAGCGTCTCCAAGGGGACAGCCTACGAGCAGTACTTC
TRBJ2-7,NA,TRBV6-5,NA,CASSYMQGSYEQYF,TGTGCCAGCAGTTACATGCAGGGGAGCTACGAGCAGTACTTC
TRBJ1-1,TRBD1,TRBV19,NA,CASSIDRDRSTNTEAFF,TGTGCCAGTAGTATAGACCGGGACAGAAGTACGAACACTGAAGCTTTCTTT
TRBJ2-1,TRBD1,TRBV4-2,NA,CASSQGDSLLYNEQFF,TGTGCCAGCAGCCAGGGGGACAGCCTACTCTACAATGAGCAGTTCTTC
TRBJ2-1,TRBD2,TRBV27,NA,CASSTTSGGSYNEQFF,TGTGCCAGCAGTACGACTAGCGGAGGCTCCTACAATGAGCAGTTCTTC
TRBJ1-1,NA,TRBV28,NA,CASSLSHGWGVPEAFF,TGTGCCAGCAGTTTATCCCATGGGTGGGGGGTCCCTGAAGCTTTCTTT
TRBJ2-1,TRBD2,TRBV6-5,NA,CASSLSGLSYNEQFF,TGTGCCAGCAGTCTTAGCGGGCTCTCCTACAATGAGCAGTTCTTC
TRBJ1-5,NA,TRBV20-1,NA,CSVRAGAQHF,TGCAGTGTTAGAGCCGGGGCCCAGCATTTT
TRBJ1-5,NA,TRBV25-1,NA,CASSERVNQPQHF,TGTGCCAGCAGTGAACGGGTCAATCAGCCCCAGCATTTT
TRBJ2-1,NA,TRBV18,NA,CASSPELSGYNEQFF,TGTGCCAGCTCACCAGAGCTTTCGGGCTACAATGAGCAGTTCTTC
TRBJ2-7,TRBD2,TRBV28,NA,CASSSGTSGSQYF,TGTGCCAGCAGTTCCGGGACTAGCGGGAGTCAGTACTTC
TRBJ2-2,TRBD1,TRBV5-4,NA,CASSPGTGIYTGELFF,TGTGCCAGCAGCCCGGGGACAGGGATATACACCGGGGAGCTGTTTTTT
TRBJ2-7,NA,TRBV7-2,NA,CASSLGYAPTYEQYF,TGTGCCAGCAGCTTAGGGTACGCGCCTACCTACGAGCAGTACTTC
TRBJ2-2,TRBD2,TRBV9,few,CASSVGFKRSGSNTGELFF,TGTGCCAGCAGCGTAGGATTTAAGAGGAGCGGGAGTAACACCGGGGAGCTGTTTTTT
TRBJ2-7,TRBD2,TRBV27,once,CASRRSGLANSYEQYF,TGTGCCAGCAGGCGCTCCGGACTAGCGAACTCCTACGAGCAGTACTTC
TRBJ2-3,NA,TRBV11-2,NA,CASSFTGDTQYF,TGTGCCAGCAGCTTCACCGGGGATACGCAGTATTTT
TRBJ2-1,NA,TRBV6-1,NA,CASSEVASEYNEQFF,TGTGCCAGCAGTGAAGTAGCTAGCGAATACAATGAGCAGTTCTTC
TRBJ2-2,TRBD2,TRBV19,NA,CASSIVFVSGANTGELFF,TGTGCCAGTAGTATAGTGTTCGTTAGCGGGGCGAACACCGGGGAGCTGTTTTTT
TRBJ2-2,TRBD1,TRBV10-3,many,CAISVDRVGVKTGELFF,TGTGCCATCAGTGTCGACAGGGTTGGTGTAAAAACCGGGGAGCTGTTTTTT
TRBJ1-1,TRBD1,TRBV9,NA,CASSVEGTGGSGAFF,TGTGCCAGCAGCGTCGAGGGGACAGGGGGCTCGGGGGCTTTCTTT
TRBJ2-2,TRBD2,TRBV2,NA,CASVPGGTGELFF,TGTGCCAGCGTCCCGGGAGGAACCGGGGAGCTGTTTTTT
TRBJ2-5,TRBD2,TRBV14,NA,CASSQVGSGLGQYF,TGTGCCAGCAGCCAAGTTGGATCGGGACTAGGGCAGTACTTC
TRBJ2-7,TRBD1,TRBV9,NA,CASSQGGGFPYEQYF,TGTGCCAGCAGCCAAGGGGGCGGGTTTCCCTACGAGCAGTACTTC
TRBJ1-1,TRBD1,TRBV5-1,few,CASSLTGEVAEAFF,TGCGCCAGCAGCTTGACAGGGGAGGTAGCTGAAGCTTTCTTT
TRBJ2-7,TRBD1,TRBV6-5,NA,CASSGWTGPYEQYF,TGTGCCAGCAGTGGTTGGACAGGCCCCTACGAGCAGTACTTC
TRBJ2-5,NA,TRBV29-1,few,CSVKGEETQYF,TGCAGCGTTAAGGGGGAGGAGACCCAGTACTTC
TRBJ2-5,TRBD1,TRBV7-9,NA,CASSHWTGQETQYF,TGTGCCAGCAGCCACTGGACAGGGCAAGAGACCCAGTACTTC
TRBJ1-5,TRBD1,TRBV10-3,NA,CAIGQGNQPQHF,TGTGCCATCGGACAGGGAAATCAGCCCCAGCATTTT
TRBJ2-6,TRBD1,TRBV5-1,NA,CASSFGSGTGVSGANGLTF,TGCGCCAGCAGCTTTGGTTCCGGGACAGGGGTCTCTGGGGCCAACGGCCTGACTTTC
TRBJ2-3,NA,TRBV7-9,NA,CASSLVADTQYF,TGTGCCAGCAGCTTAGTAGCAGATACGCAGTATTTT
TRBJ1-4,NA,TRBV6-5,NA,CASSPRTVPNEKLFF,TGTGCCAGCAGTCCCCGGACAGTCCCTAATGAAAAACTGTTTTTT
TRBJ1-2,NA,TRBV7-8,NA,CASSPQGFRGYTF,TGTGCCAGCAGCCCACAGGGCTTCCGAGGCTACACCTTC
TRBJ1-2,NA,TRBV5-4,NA,CASSPKTGSYGYTF,TGTGCCAGCAGCCCAAAGACGGGGAGTTATGGCTACACCTTC
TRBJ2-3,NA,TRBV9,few,CASSVDTGDTQYF,TGTGCCAGCAGCGTAGATACGGGTGATACGCAGTATTTT
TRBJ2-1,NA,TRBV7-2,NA,CASSPARESYNEQFF,TGTGCCAGCAGCCCCGCTAGGGAGTCTTACAATGAGCAGTTCTTC
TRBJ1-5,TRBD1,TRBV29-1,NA,CSVVQTGEGGPQHF,TGCAGCGTTGTCCAGACAGGGGAAGGCGGGCCCCAGCATTTT
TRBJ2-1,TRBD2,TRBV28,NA,CASSFGPGLALNEQFF,TGTGCCAGCAGTTTCGGGCCGGGACTAGCGTTAAATGAGCAGTTCTTC
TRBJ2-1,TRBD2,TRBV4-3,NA,CASSQGLAASDNEQFF,TGCGCCAGCAGCCAAGGACTAGCGGCAAGCGACAATGAGCAGTTCTTC
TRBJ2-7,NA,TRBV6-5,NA,CASRTFSSSYEQYF,TGTGCCAGCAGAACATTTTCTAGCTCCTACGAGCAGTACTTC
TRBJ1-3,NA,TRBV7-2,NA,CASSLFAGGISGNTIYF,TGTGCCAGCAGCTTATTTGCAGGAGGGATCTCTGGAAACACCATATATTTT
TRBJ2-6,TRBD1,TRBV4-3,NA,CASSPWDSSGANVLTF,TGCGCCAGCAGCCCGTGGGACAGTTCTGGGGCCAACGTCCTGACTTTC
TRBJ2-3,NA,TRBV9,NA,CASSVGLAPRGDTQYF,TGTGCCAGCAGCGTAGGGTTAGCCCCTCGGGGGGATACGCAGTATTTT
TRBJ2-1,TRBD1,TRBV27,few,CASSILPGDRDNEQFF,TGTGCCAGCAGCATCCTCCCCGGGGACAGGGACAATGAGCAGTTCTTC
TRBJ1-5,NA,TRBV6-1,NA,CACREGRRNQPQHF,TGTGCCTGCCGGGAGGGCAGGAGGAATCAGCCCCAGCATTTT
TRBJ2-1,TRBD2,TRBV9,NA,CASSVATGTSGYNEQFF,TGTGCCAGCAGCGTAGCTACTGGGACTAGCGGGTACAATGAGCAGTTCTTC
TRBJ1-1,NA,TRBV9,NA,CASSGQVGRTEAFF,TGTGCCAGCAGCGGACAGGTCGGGAGGACTGAAGCTTTCTTT
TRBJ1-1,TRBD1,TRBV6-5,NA,CASRRGQKNTEAFF,TGTGCCAGCAGAAGGGGACAGAAGAACACTGAAGCTTTCTTT
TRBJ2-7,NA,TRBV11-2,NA,CASSSARDSNHYEQYF,TGTGCCAGCAGCTCCGCCCGGGACTCAAACCACTACGAGCAGTACTTC
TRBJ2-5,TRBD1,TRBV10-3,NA,CAISRQGGFQETQYF,TGTGCCATCAGCCGACAGGGGGGTTTTCAAGAGACCCAGTACTTC
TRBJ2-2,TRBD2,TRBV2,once,CTSSGLAGGYTGELFF,TGTACCAGCAGTGGCCTAGCGGGAGGGTACACCGGGGAGCTGTTTTTT
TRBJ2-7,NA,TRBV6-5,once,CASSYSLLGLYEQYF,TGTGCCAGCAGTTACTCCCTGCTGGGGCTCTACGAGCAGTACTTC
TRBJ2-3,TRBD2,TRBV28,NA,CASSFGVAGKSTDTQYF,TGTGCCAGCAGTTTTGGAGTAGCGGGAAAGAGCACAGATACGCAGTATTTT
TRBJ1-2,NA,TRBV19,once,CASSVGPVGSTF,TGTGCCAGTAGTGTAGGACCGGTGGGGAGCACCTTC
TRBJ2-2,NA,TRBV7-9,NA,CSSSIYTGELFF,TGTTCCAGCAGCATATATACCGGGGAGCTGTTTTTT